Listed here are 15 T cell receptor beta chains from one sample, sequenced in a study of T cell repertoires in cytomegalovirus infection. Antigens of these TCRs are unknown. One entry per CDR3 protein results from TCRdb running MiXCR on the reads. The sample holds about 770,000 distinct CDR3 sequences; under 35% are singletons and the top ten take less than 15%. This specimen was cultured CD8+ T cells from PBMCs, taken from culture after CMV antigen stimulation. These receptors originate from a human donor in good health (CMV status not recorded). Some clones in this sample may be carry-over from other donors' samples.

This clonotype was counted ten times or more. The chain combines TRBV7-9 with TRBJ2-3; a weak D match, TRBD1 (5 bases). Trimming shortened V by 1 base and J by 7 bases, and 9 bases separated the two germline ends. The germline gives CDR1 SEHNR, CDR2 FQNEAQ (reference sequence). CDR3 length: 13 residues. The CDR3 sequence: CASSLGGANTQYF. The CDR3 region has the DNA TGTGCCAGCAGCTTAGGGGGCGCGAATACGCAGTATTTT.

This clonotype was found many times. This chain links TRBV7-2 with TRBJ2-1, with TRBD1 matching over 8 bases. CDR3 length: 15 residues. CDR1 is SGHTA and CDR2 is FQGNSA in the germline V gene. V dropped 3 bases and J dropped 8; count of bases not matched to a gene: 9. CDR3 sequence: CASSFSGGALDEQFF. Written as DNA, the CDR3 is TGTGCCAGCAGCTTTTCAGGGGGCGCCCTCGATGAGCAGTTCTTC.

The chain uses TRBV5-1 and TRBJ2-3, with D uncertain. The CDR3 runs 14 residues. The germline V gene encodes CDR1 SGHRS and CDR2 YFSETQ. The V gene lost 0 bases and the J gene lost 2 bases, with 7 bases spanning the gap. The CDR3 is CASSLGFYTDTQYF. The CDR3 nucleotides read TGCGCCAGCAGCTTGGGCTTCTACACAGATACGCAGTATTTT.

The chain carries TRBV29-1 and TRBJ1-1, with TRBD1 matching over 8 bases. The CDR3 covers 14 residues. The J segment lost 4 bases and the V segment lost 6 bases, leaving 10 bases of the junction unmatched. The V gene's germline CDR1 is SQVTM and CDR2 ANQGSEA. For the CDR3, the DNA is TGCAGCGTCGAACCCAGGGGGCAGAGCACTGAAGCTTTCTTT. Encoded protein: CSVEPRGQSTEAFF.

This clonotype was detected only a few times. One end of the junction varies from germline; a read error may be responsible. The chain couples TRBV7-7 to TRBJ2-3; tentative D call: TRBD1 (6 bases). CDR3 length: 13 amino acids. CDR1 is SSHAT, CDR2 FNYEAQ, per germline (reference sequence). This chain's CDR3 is CASTTGWADTQYF. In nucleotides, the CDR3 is TGTGCTAGCACCACAGGGTGGGCAGATACGCAGTATTTT.

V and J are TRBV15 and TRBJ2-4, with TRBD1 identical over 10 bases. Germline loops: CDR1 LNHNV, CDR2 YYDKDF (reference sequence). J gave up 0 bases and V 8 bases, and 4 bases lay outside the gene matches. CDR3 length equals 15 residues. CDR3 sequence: CATGTGALAKNIQYF. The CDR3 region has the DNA TGTGCCACCGGGACAGGGGCCTTAGCCAAAAACATTCAGTACTTC.

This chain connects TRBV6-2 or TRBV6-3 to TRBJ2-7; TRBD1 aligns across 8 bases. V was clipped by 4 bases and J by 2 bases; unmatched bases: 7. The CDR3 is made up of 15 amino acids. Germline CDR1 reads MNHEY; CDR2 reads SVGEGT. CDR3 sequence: CASSSRRDRTYEQYV. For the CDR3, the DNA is TGTGCCAGCAGTTCCCGCCGGGACAGGACCTACGAGCAGTACGTC.

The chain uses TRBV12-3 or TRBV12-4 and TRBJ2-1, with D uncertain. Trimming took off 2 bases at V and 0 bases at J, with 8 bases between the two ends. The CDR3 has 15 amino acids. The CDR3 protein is CASSLLSSSYNEQFF. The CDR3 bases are TGTGCCAGCAGTTTATTGAGTAGCTCCTACAATGAGCAGTTCTTC.

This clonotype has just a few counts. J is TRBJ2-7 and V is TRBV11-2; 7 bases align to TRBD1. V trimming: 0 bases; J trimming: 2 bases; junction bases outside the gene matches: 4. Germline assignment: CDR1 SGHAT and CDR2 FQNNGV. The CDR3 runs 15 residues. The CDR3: CASSLDTGTAYEQYF. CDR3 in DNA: TGTGCCAGCAGCTTAGATACCGGGACAGCCTACGAGCAGTACTTC.

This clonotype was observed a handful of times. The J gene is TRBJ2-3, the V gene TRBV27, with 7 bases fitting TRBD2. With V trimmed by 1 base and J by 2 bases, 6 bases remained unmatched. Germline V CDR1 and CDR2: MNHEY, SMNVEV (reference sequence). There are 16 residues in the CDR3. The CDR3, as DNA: TGTGCCAGCAGTTTATATGCGGGGGATCCCACAGATACGCAGTATTTT. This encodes CASSLYAGDPTDTQYF.

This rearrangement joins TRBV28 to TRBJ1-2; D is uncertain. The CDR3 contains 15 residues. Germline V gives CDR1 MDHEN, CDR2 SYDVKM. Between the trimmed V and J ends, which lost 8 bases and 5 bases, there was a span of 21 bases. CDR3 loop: CASGLKAGEPYGYTF. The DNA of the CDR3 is TGTGCCAGCGGACTTAAGGCAGGAGAACCGTATGGCTACACCTTC.

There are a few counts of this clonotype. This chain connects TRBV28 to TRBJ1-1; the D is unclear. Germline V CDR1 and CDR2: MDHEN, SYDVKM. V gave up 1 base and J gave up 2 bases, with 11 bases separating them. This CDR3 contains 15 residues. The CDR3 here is CASSLSQVSNTEAFF. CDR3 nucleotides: TGTGCCAGCAGTTTATCCCAGGTTTCTAACACTGAAGCTTTCTTT.

The CDR3 coding sequence is TGTGCCAGCAGCTTACTACTAGCGGGGGAGAACACCGGGGAGCTGTTTTTT. The encoded protein is CASSLLLAGENTGELFF. The rearrangement joins TRBV7-8 to TRBJ2-2; 11 nucleotides agree with TRBD2. The V and J ends lost 2 bases and 1 base, in that order; junction bases with no gene match: 3. The germline gives CDR1 SGHVS, CDR2 FQNEAQ. This CDR3 has 17 amino acids. Full variable domain (outside the CDR3, taken from reference TRBV7-8 and TRBJ2-2): GAGVSQSPRYKVAKRGQDVALRCDPISGHVSLFWYQQALGQGPEFLTYFQNEAQLDKSGLPSDRFFAERPEGSVSTLKIQRTQQEDSAVYLCASSLLLAGENTGELFFGEGSRLTVL.

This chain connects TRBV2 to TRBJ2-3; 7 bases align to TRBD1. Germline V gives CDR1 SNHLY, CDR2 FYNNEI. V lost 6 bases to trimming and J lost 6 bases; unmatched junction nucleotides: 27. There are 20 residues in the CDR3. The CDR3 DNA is TGTGCCAGCAGCCTCGAGGGACAGTCGGACCCTACCGATGCTAGTGATACGCAGTATTTT. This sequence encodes CASSLEGQSDPTDASDTQYF.

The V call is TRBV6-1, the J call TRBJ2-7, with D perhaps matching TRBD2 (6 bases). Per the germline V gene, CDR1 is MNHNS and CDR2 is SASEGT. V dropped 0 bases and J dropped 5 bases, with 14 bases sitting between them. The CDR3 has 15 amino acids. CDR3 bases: TGTGCCAGCAGTGAAGCGGTCGGGTCGGGAGACGAGCAGTACGTC. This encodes CASSEAVGSGDEQYV.